Below, 28 T cell receptor beta chains from the same sample are listed, as sequenced in a study of PD-L1 blockade in urothelial cancer (dated by TCRdb to 2017 to 2019). What the time point label conveys for this sample: peripheral blood 6 weeks after treatment start. Receptor amplification or capture employed the immunoSEQ multiplex PCR assay. TCRdb took this table from immuneACCESS and kept in-frame rearrangements with V and J called. Such tables lack part of the clones; where checked against another copy, unresolved V genes explain under half of the gap, and the rest is unexplained. This sample holds 120,000 or so clones; 86% were observed only once. Jointly, the top ten make up roughly 2.3% of the sample. The source material was PBMCs, sampled around atezolizumab (anti-PD-L1) treatment. Every receptor here comes from a middle-aged man with urothelial cancer.

V and J are TRBV5-1 and TRBJ2-3; 11 bases map to TRBD2. This CDR3 is 16 amino acids long. Germline lookup yields CDR1 SGHRS and CDR2 YFSETQ. V gave up 4 bases and J gave up 4 bases; unmatched junction bases: 8. CDR3 sequence (DNA): TGCGCCAGCAGCCAAACTAGCGGGAGTAGGGCAGATACGCAGTATTTT. This gives the protein CASSQTSGSRADTQYF.

The CDR3 sequence is CASRGRLTYNEQFF. CDR3 bases: TGTGCCAGCAGGGGGCGTTTGACCTACAATGAGCAGTTCTTC. The chain recombines TRBV6-5 with TRBJ2-1; tentatively, D is TRBD1 (5 bases). The germline V gene encodes CDR1 MNHEY and CDR2 SVGAGI. The CDR3 length is 14 residues. Between the trimmed V and J ends, which lost 6 bases and 2 bases, there was a span of 11 bases.

The chain combines TRBV29-1 with TRBJ1-2, with D unresolved. Germline CDR1 SQVTM, CDR2 ANQGSEA. V lost 5 bases, J lost 4 bases, and 14 bases lay in between. This CDR3 contains 13 residues. The CDR3 spells CSVRISDSYGYTF. CDR3 DNA sequence: TGCAGCGTTCGTATCAGCGATTCCTATGGCTACACCTTC. Using reference TRBV29-1 and TRBJ1-2 for the parts outside the CDR3, the full variable domain is SAVISQKPSRDICQRGTSLTIQCQVDSQVTMMFWYRQQPGQSLTLIATANQGSEATYESGFVIDKFPISRPNLTFSTLTVSNMSPEDSSIYLCSVRISDSYGYTFGSGTRLTVV.

The V and J genes are TRBV5-1 and TRBJ2-1; unclear D gene. Looked up from germline, CDR1 is SGHRS and CDR2 is YFSETQ. Between the trimmed V and J ends, which lost 1 base and 0 bases, there was a span of 8 bases. The CDR3 is made up of 15 amino acids. CDR3 sequence: CASSLSSPSYNEQFF. In nucleotides, the CDR3 is TGCGCCAGCAGCTTGAGTAGCCCCTCCTACAATGAGCAGTTCTTC.

V and J are TRBV10-2 and TRBJ1-5; D might be TRBD1 (6 bases). V dropped 3 bases and J dropped 9 bases, with 21 bases sitting between them. Germline V gives CDR1 WSHSY, CDR2 SAAADI. The CDR3 has 16 amino acids. The CDR3 DNA follows: TGCGCCAGCAGTGATCGATATCCGGGGGCGGGGGGGCCCCAGCATTTT. Translation: CASSDRYPGAGGPQHF.

V usage is TRBV6-5 and J usage is TRBJ1-2; 7 bases agree with TRBD1. The ends lost 6 bases at V and 3 bases at J; junction bases unmatched: 7. The V gene's germline CDR1 is MNHEY and CDR2 SVGAGI. There are 14 residues in the CDR3. The CDR3 here is CASRTGTEYYGYTF. In DNA form, the CDR3 reads TGTGCCAGCAGAACCGGGACAGAGTACTATGGCTACACCTTC.

V is TRBV4-2 and J is TRBJ2-7, with a possible D match to TRBD2 (5 bases). V lost 1 base and J lost 3, with 16 bases in between. The germline gives CDR1 LGHNA, CDR2 YNFKEQ. CDR3 size: 16 residues. CDR3 region: CASSQVVNAGGYEQYF. The CDR3 DNA reads as TGTGCCAGCAGCCAAGTTGTGAATGCCGGAGGCTACGAGCAGTACTTC.

This clone came up a few times. The chain is built from TRBV4-2 and TRBJ2-7; possibly TRBD2 for D (5 bases). V dropped 0 bases and J dropped 0 bases, with 15 bases sitting between them. CDR3 length: 17 residues. CDR1 is LGHNA, CDR2 YNFKEQ, per germline. CDR3 bases: TGTGCCAGCAGCCAAGATCGAATCGGCGGGTTCTCCTACGAGCAGTACTTC. This codes for CASSQDRIGGFSYEQYF.

The V gene is TRBV19, the J gene TRBJ2-2; maybe TRBD2 (6 bases). In germline, CDR1 is LNHDA, CDR2 SQIVND (reference sequence). This CDR3 is built from 15 residues. Trimming stripped 4 bases from V and 4 bases from J, with 13 bases between. CDR3 in amino acids: CASSRAGRGTGELFF. The CDR3 region has the DNA TGTGCCAGTAGTAGGGCCGGGCGGGGCACCGGGGAGCTGTTTTTT.

V usage is TRBV7-9 and J usage is TRBJ1-3; D is unclear. The ends were cut back, 1 base at V and 1 base at J, with 8 bases in the middle. Germline values: CDR1 SEHNR, CDR2 FQNEAQ (reference sequence). This CDR3 is 15 amino acids long. The CDR3 DNA is TGTGCCAGCAGCTTAGTGTATGTATCTGGAAACACCATATATTTT. This sequence encodes CASSLVYVSGNTIYF.

The V call is TRBV13, the J call TRBJ2-7; 16 nucleotides align to TRBD2. The junction had 9 bases not matched to a gene; V was cut back by 7 bases and J by 6 bases. Per the germline V gene, CDR1 is PRHDT and CDR2 is FYEKMQ (reference sequence). The CDR3 is made up of 16 amino acids. The CDR3 coding sequence is TGTGCCAGCACGTCCGGGGGACTAGCGGGAGGGTCCGAGCAGTACTTC. This translates into CASTSGGLAGGSEQYF.

V is TRBV10-3 and J is TRBJ2-7; possible D gene TRBD1, 5 bases. Germline values: CDR1 ENHRY, CDR2 SYGVKD. This CDR3 region has 14 residues. With 8 bases removed from V and 0 bases from J, the gap between germline ends came to 14 bases. The CDR3 region is CAIADSLNSYEQYF. The CDR3 DNA sequence: TGTGCCATCGCAGACAGCTTGAACTCCTACGAGCAGTACTTC.

The rearrangement uses TRBV6-1 and TRBJ2-7, with D tentatively TRBD2 (6 bases). Per germline, CDR1 MNHNS and CDR2 SASEGT. V gave up 5 bases and J gave up 12 bases, with 14 bases separating them. The CDR3 consists of 11 residues. The CDR3 region has the DNA TGTGCCAGCAGTTTTGGAGGGGCGCGGTACTTC. This sequence encodes CASSFGGARYF.

This clone was found a few times. The J gene is TRBJ1-4, the V gene TRBV27; 7 bases map to TRBD1. Per the germline V gene, CDR1 is MNHEY and CDR2 is SMNVEV (reference sequence). V dropped 7 bases and J dropped 3; count of bases not matched to a gene: 8. CDR3 length: 15 residues. DNA of the CDR3: TGTGCCAGCAAGAATTACAGGGGAGCTAATGAAAAACTGTTTTTT. Protein: CASKNYRGANEKLFF.

The chain employs TRBV18 and TRBJ1-3; tentative D call: TRBD1 (5 bases). V shed 6 bases and J shed 2 bases, with 17 bases lying between them. The CDR3 has 16 amino acids. Germline CDR1 reads KGHSH; CDR2 reads LQKENI. CDR3 sequence (DNA): TGTGCCAGCTCCGCTCTTGGAGGGGCAACTGGAAACACCATATATTTT. Its translation: CASSALGGATGNTIYF.

To note about this clone: One junction end does not reproduce the germline sequence, and a read error may be involved. V and J are TRBV27 and TRBJ1-3; 8 bases match TRBD1. The CDR3 has 11 amino acids. Germline lookup yields CDR1 MNHEY and CDR2 SMNVEV (reference sequence). CDR3 sequence: CPPGGVNTIYF. Written as DNA, the CDR3 is TGCCCCCCAGGGGGCGTAAACACCATATATTTT.

This clone was seen a handful of times. The chain carries TRBV7-2 and TRBJ2-7; D remains unclear. CDR1 and CDR2 from the germline V gene are SGHTA and FQGNSA. The germline V and J ends were trimmed by 4 bases and 0 bases, with 10 bases remaining between them. The CDR3 is 14 amino acids. The CDR3 nucleotides read TGTGCCAGCAGCTATTCTAGTCCCTCCTACGAGCAGTACTTC. Translating gives CASSYSSPSYEQYF. Drawing the rest from reference TRBV7-2 and TRBJ2-7, the complete variable domain is GAGVSQSPSNKVTEKGKDVELRCDPISGHTALYWYRQSLGQGLEFLIYFQGNSAPDKSGLPSDRFSAERTGGSVSTLTIQRTQQEDSAVYLCASSYSSPSYEQYFGPGTRLTVT.

This rearrangement joins TRBV28 to TRBJ1-4; D is undetermined. Trimming removed 3 bases from V and 7 bases from J, with 9 bases in between. Germline V CDR1 and CDR2: MDHEN, SYDVKM. The CDR3 is 13 amino acids. This CDR3 is CASSLSVLEKLFF. CDR3 coding DNA: TGTGCCAGCAGTTTGAGCGTTCTTGAAAAACTGTTTTTT.

CDR3 bases: TGTGCCAGCAGCCAGGGACTAGACTCAATTTCGCAGTATTTT. It is translated as CASSQGLDSISQYF. The rearrangement joins TRBV7-2 to TRBJ2-3; 8 nucleotides match TRBD2. The germline V gene has CDR1 SGHTA and CDR2 FQGNSA. The CDR3 has 14 amino acids. V trimming: 5 bases; J trimming: 10 bases; junction bases outside the gene matches: 11. Full variable domain (missing parts from reference TRBV7-2 and TRBJ2-3): GAGVSQSPSNKVTEKGKDVELRCDPISGHTALYWYRQSLGQGLEFLIYFQGNSAPDKSGLPSDRFSAERTGGSVSTLTIQRTQQEDSAVYLCASSQGLDSISQYFGPGTRLTVL.

This clone occurred once. The chain couples TRBV5-1 to TRBJ1-6; D might be TRBD1 (6 bases). The germline V gene encodes CDR1 SGHRS and CDR2 YFSETQ. Trimming removed 4 bases at V and 7 bases at J, with 15 bases between. CDR3 length: 15 amino acids. The CDR3 DNA reads as TGCGCCAGCAGCACTCGGGACATTTGGAATTCACCCCTCCACTTT. Protein: CASSTRDIWNSPLHF. The complete variable domain, with remaining parts taken from reference TRBV5-1 and TRBJ1-6, reads KAGVTQTPRYLIKTRGQQVTLSCSPISGHRSVSWYQQTPGQGLQFLFEYFSETQRNKGNFPGRFSGRQFSNSRSEMNVSTLELGDSALYLCASSTRDIWNSPLHFGNGTRLTVT.

This chain joins TRBV7-3 and TRBJ2-1; possible D gene TRBD2, 5 bases. The CDR3 consists of 15 residues. Trimming took off 5 bases at V and 5 bases at J, with 16 bases between the two ends. CDR1 and CDR2 from the germline V gene are SGHTA and FQGTGA. CDR3 nucleotides: TGTGCCAGCAGCCTAGGGCAGCGGAAGGACAATGAGCAGTTCTTC. Its protein product is CASSLGQRKDNEQFF.

This chain connects TRBV4-2 to TRBJ2-7; a weak D match, TRBD2 (6 bases). CDR1 and CDR2 (germline): LGHNA, YNFKEQ. V was clipped by 0 bases and J by 2 bases, with 11 bases between them. The CDR3 is 15 residues long. The CDR3 nucleotides read TGTGCCAGCAGCCAAGATTGGGCTAGCGCCTACGAGCAGTACTTC. Protein: CASSQDWASAYEQYF.

J is TRBJ1-5 and V is TRBV4-1; TRBD1 might be the D (5 bases). Trimming shortened V by 0 bases and J by 6 bases, and 15 bases separated the two germline ends. Germline V lookup: CDR1 MGHRA, CDR2 YSYEKL. CDR3 length: 16 residues. In DNA form, the CDR3 reads TGCGCCAGCAGCCAAGATGGCCCGGCAGGGTTTCAGCCCCAGCATTTT. Protein sequence: CASSQDGPAGFQPQHF.

This clone was counted once. The V call is TRBV28, the J call TRBJ2-2, with unresolved D. V lost 7 bases and J 0 bases, leaving 9 bases between the germline ends. CDR1 is MDHEN and CDR2 is SYDVKM in the germline V gene. The CDR3 consists of 14 residues. CDR3 protein: CASKDTPNTGELFF. The CDR3 DNA reads as TGTGCCAGCAAAGACACCCCGAACACCGGGGAGCTGTTTTTT.

The table lists this clone with a few counts. The chain links TRBV7-3 to TRBJ2-1; 9 nucleotides align to TRBD2. With 2 bases clipped from V and 7 bases from J, the junction kept 6 bases outside the gene matches. Germline V gives CDR1 SGHTA, CDR2 FQGTGA. This CDR3 region has 15 residues. The CDR3 coding sequence is TGTGCCAGCAGCTTAGGAGCGGGAGGCAGGAATGAGCAGTTCTTC. It is translated as CASSLGAGGRNEQFF. The variable domain in full, completed from reference TRBV7-3 and TRBJ2-1, reads GAGVSQTPSNKVTEKGKYVELRCDPISGHTALYWYRQSLGQGPEFLIYFQGTGAADDSGLPNDRFFAVRPEGSVSTLKIQRTERGDSAVYLCASSLGAGGRNEQFFGPGTRLTVL.

This chain uses TRBV5-1 with TRBJ1-6, with D possibly TRBD1 on 6 matching bases. The CDR3 totals 15 residues. The V end lost 0 bases, the J end lost 10 bases, and 14 bases lay between the germline ends. The germline V gene has CDR1 SGHRS and CDR2 YFSETQ. The CDR3 spells CASSLDGGAGSPLHF. CDR3 in DNA: TGCGCCAGCAGCTTGGACGGGGGGGCGGGCTCACCCCTCCACTTT.

The chain is built from TRBV30 and TRBJ2-1; tentatively, D is TRBD1 (5 bases). The CDR3 length is 12 residues. V lost 4 bases, J lost 4 bases, and 8 bases lay in between. Germline V gene data show CDR1 as GTSNPN and CDR2 as SVGIG (reference sequence). Here the CDR3 reads CAWTGKYNEQFF. The CDR3 nucleotides are TGTGCCTGGACAGGGAAATACAATGAGCAGTTCTTC.

This chain links TRBV19 with TRBJ1-1; weak D call: TRBD1 (5 bases). CDR1 LNHDA and CDR2 SQIVND come from the germline V gene (reference sequence). The CDR3 runs 15 residues. Trimming left V 7 bases short and J 4 bases short, with 19 bases between. CDR3 DNA: TGTGCCAGTACAATGGGGACTGGGAGACGCACTGAAGCTTTCTTT. This encodes CASTMGTGRRTEAFF.